Detailed here is one T cell receptor beta chain. The antigen it recognizes is unknown. No qualities accompany the bases; no much larger clone lies one base away. The source of the sample is a study of blood T cell repertoires in COVID-19 (dated by TCRdb to 2020 to 2021). In the study overall: Samples from collaborators originated in the United States, Italy and Spain and spanned both the acute and convalescent phases of COVID-19. The prospective study material was composed of cDNA or gDNA derived from T cells, B-cell-depleted T cells, or PBMCs. Where available, HLA class I and class II types were taken from metadata supplied by the sample provider and were not determined by assay-based typing. Samples were obtained from the ongoing ImmuneRACE study (first 160 participants) and from some 1,200 subjects provided by 6 global collaborators. The repertoires were released in a freely available public database intended as a resource for research on the immune response to SARS-CoV-2. Deeply sampled blood TCRbeta repertoires from subjects exposed to, actively infected with, or recovered from COVID-19 were included in the dataset. Nearly every sample came with metadata listing a de-identified subject ID, COVID-19 status, age in years and sex. Study-level results and caveats: The quantity of clinical and demographic metadata differed by source and by participant and was supplied without curation.

The collaborating institutions used their own protocols to collect whole blood in K2EDTA tubes. For TCRbeta analysis, collaborators shipped samples in one of three forms: frozen whole blood, isolated PBMCs, or DNA extracted from either of those sample types. TCRbeta CDR3 regions were amplified from genomic DNA by means of the immunoSEQ Assay, a bias-controlled multiplex PCR. In the authors' own workflow: Nucleated cell counts per sample were estimated from amplification of reference gene primers within the assay. To quantify the absolute abundance of each unique TCRbeta CDR3 rearrangement, sequence reads were collapsed and filtered. For each sample, productive Simpson clonality was calculated by taking the square root of Simpson's diversity index across productive rearrangements. Sourced from immuneACCESS, this table was stored by TCRdb with only in-frame sequences that have V and J called. A share of the clones is absent; for the studies checked, an unresolved V gene accounts for under half, and the remainder has no known explanation. The DNA was the basis for D and trimming; V, J and clone size are from that table. For this sample the table gives 210,000 or so clones, of which approximately 84% were detected only once. The leading ten clones occupy roughly 4.5% of the sample.

The sample comprised peripheral blood. The clonotype originates from a man between 45 and 60 years old with acute or convalescent COVID-19.

The DNA reads TGTGCCAGCAGCTCCACTAGCTACGAGCAGTACTTC. This gives the protein CASSSTSYEQYF. Recombination linked TRBV5-6 to TRBJ2-7, with a weak D call of TRBD2 (5 bases match). From its cysteine to its phenylalanine, the CDR3 spans 12 amino acids. Only CDR3 DNA is held: 36 bases, read in frame from base 1. The germline V gene supplies CDR1 SGHDT and CDR2 YYEEEE. V and J are truncated by 3 bases and 3 bases respectively, leaving an intervening sequence of 7 bases.